This is a list of T cell receptor beta chains from one sample in a study of T cell repertoires in cytomegalovirus infection. Their target antigens are unknown. TCRdb called the reads again in MiXCR, with one record for every CDR3 protein. The sample lists approximately 730,000 distinct CDR3 sequences; about 30% were seen once. Sequences were derived from cultured PBMCs, sampled from culture after CMV antigen stimulation. The receptors stem from a human donor in good health (CMV status not recorded). Some clones in this sample may be carry-over from other donors' samples. Both conserved end residues are part of each CDR3. Each record gives: CDR3 protein, CDR3 DNA, clone size, J gene, D gene, V gene. A D gene is named only where the DNA matches it firmly. The size of a clone is reported for some rows only, either as once, few or many, or as a class for expanded clones.

CDR3aa: CASSPRRVNEKLFF
CDR3nt: TGTGCCAGCAGCCCCCGGCGGGTTAATGAAAAACTGTTTTTT
abundance: .
j_gene: TRBJ1-4
d_gene: .
v_gene: TRBV7-8

CDR3aa: CASSPTGLAGSDNEQFF
CDR3nt: TGTGCCAGCAGTCCGACAGGACTAGCGGGGTCTGACAATGAGCAGTTCTTC
abundance: .
j_gene: TRBJ2-1
d_gene: TRBD2
v_gene: TRBV28

CDR3aa: CASSLREVTEKLFF
CDR3nt: TGTGCCAGCAGCTTAAGGGAGGTTACCGAAAAACTGTTTTTT
abundance: few
j_gene: TRBJ1-4
d_gene: .
v_gene: TRBV7-9

CDR3aa: CASSSSGGERNEQFF
CDR3nt: TGTGCCAGCTCCTCGAGCGGGGGCGAGCGAAATGAGCAGTTCTTC
abundance: .
j_gene: TRBJ2-1
d_gene: TRBD2
v_gene: TRBV5-4

CDR3aa: CASSFAAQPQHF
CDR3nt: TGTGCCAGCAGCTTTGCGGCTCAGCCCCAGCATTTT
abundance: .
j_gene: TRBJ1-5
d_gene: .
v_gene: TRBV7-6

CDR3aa: CASSIRTGTEAFF
CDR3nt: TGTGCCAGCAGCATCCGGACAGGCACTGAAGCTTTCTTT
abundance: many
j_gene: TRBJ1-1
d_gene: TRBD1
v_gene: TRBV7-2

CDR3aa: CASSFRQIPLGYGYTF
CDR3nt: TGCGCCAGCAGCTTTAGACAAATCCCTCTGGGATATGGCTACACCTTC
abundance: .
j_gene: TRBJ1-2
d_gene: .
v_gene: TRBV5-1

CDR3aa: CASSPTRGEGQPQHF
CDR3nt: TGTGCCAGCAGCCCCACCCGGGGAGAGGGTCAGCCCCAGCATTTT
abundance: .
j_gene: TRBJ1-5
d_gene: .
v_gene: TRBV6-5

CDR3aa: CASSADRGSYEQYF
CDR3nt: TGTGCCAGCAGTGCAGACAGGGGGAGCTACGAGCAGTACTTC
abundance: few
j_gene: TRBJ2-7
d_gene: TRBD1
v_gene: TRBV2

CDR3aa: CASSFLEGGGYGYTF
CDR3nt: TGTGCCAGCAGCTTTCTAGAAGGGGGCGGCTATGGCTACACCTTC
abundance: .
j_gene: TRBJ1-2
d_gene: TRBD1
v_gene: TRBV7-9

CDR3aa: CASSQEARSSYEQYF
CDR3nt: TGTGCCAGCAGCCAAGAGGCGAGGAGCTCCTACGAGCAGTACTTC
abundance: .
j_gene: TRBJ2-7
d_gene: .
v_gene: TRBV4-2

CDR3aa: CASSDQGFSNQPQHF
CDR3nt: TGTGCCAGCAGTGATCAGGGTTTTAGCAATCAGCCCCAGCATTTT
abundance: few
j_gene: TRBJ1-5
d_gene: .
v_gene: TRBV28

CDR3aa: CASSQGAGTGINEQFF
CDR3nt: TGTGCCAGCAGCCAAGGTGCCGGGACAGGCATCAATGAGCAGTTCTTC
abundance: .
j_gene: TRBJ2-1
d_gene: TRBD1
v_gene: TRBV7-6

CDR3aa: CASSLGGGHYNEQFF
CDR3nt: TGTGCCAGCAGCTTAGGCGGGGGGCATTACAATGAGCAGTTCTTC
abundance: many
j_gene: TRBJ2-1
d_gene: TRBD2
v_gene: TRBV7-2

CDR3aa: CASFQGRVATEAFF
CDR3nt: TGTGCCAGCTTCCAAGGCAGGGTGGCCACTGAAGCTTTCTTT
abundance: .
j_gene: TRBJ1-1
d_gene: .
v_gene: TRBV6-1

CDR3aa: CASSPRVASETQYF
CDR3nt: TGTGCCAGCAGCCCGAGGGTTGCCTCGGAGACCCAGTACTTC
abundance: .
j_gene: TRBJ2-5
d_gene: .
v_gene: TRBV7-9

CDR3aa: CASSTSSIWGAQYF
CDR3nt: TGTGCCAGTAGTACATCCTCTATTTGGGGCGCGCAGTATTTT
abundance: few
j_gene: TRBJ2-3
d_gene: .
v_gene: TRBV19

CDR3aa: CASSLAETEEETQYF
CDR3nt: TGTGCCAGCAGCTTAGCTGAGACTGAGGAAGAGACCCAGTACTTC
abundance: few
j_gene: TRBJ2-5
d_gene: .
v_gene: TRBV7-6

CDR3aa: CASTDVAHGYTF
CDR3nt: TGTGCCAGTACGGACGTGGCTCACGGCTACACCTTC
abundance: .
j_gene: TRBJ1-2
d_gene: .
v_gene: TRBV28

CDR3aa: CASSLGLGGNTIYF
CDR3nt: TGTGCCAGCAGTTTGGGTCTCGGTGGAAACACCATATATTTT
abundance: few
j_gene: TRBJ1-3
d_gene: .
v_gene: TRBV7-2

CDR3aa: CASSTPGRGETQYF
CDR3nt: TGTGCCAGCAGCACCCCCGGGAGGGGAGAGACCCAGTACTTC
abundance: few
j_gene: TRBJ2-5
d_gene: TRBD2
v_gene: TRBV7-2

CDR3aa: CASRTYPGGNTEAFF
CDR3nt: TGCGCCAGCAGAACCTACCCGGGGGGGAACACTGAAGCTTTCTTT
abundance: .
j_gene: TRBJ1-1
d_gene: .
v_gene: TRBV5-1

CDR3aa: CASSYQAGYNEQFF
CDR3nt: TGTGCCAGCAGTTACCAAGCGGGATACAATGAGCAGTTCTTC
abundance: .
j_gene: TRBJ2-1
d_gene: TRBD2
v_gene: TRBV6-6

CDR3aa: CAISELGSEKLFF
CDR3nt: TGTGCCATCAGTGAGCTAGGTAGTGAAAAACTGTTTTTT
abundance: .
j_gene: TRBJ1-4
d_gene: .
v_gene: TRBV10-3

CDR3aa: CASSRVGGTYEQYF
CDR3nt: TGTGCCAGCAGCCGCGTTGGGGGGACCTACGAGCAGTACTTC
abundance: .
j_gene: TRBJ2-7
d_gene: .
v_gene: TRBV7-2

CDR3aa: CASSSPRDGVYEQYF
CDR3nt: TGTGCCAGCAGTTCCCCCCGGGACGGAGTTTACGAGCAGTACTTC
abundance: .
j_gene: TRBJ2-7
d_gene: .
v_gene: TRBV6-2/TRBV6-3

CDR3aa: CASSWGDGENTEAFF
CDR3nt: TGCGCCAGCAGCTGGGGGGACGGGGAGAACACTGAAGCTTTCTTT
abundance: .
j_gene: TRBJ1-1
d_gene: .
v_gene: TRBV5-1

CDR3aa: CASSLLRHSEAFF
CDR3nt: TGTGCCAGCAGCTTACTCCGACATTCCGAAGCTTTCTTT
abundance: .
j_gene: TRBJ1-1
d_gene: .
v_gene: TRBV7-2

CDR3aa: CSASGPKGNTEAFF
CDR3nt: TGCAGTGCTAGTGGGCCAAAGGGGAACACTGAAGCTTTCTTT
abundance: .
j_gene: TRBJ1-1
d_gene: .
v_gene: TRBV20-1

CDR3aa: CASSQETSDKNIQYF
CDR3nt: TGCGCCAGCAGCCAAGAGACTAGCGATAAAAACATTCAGTACTTC
abundance: .
j_gene: TRBJ2-4
d_gene: TRBD2
v_gene: TRBV4-3

CDR3aa: CASSLSQFQPQHF
CDR3nt: TGTGCCAGCAGTTTATCGCAGTTCCAGCCCCAGCATTTT
abundance: many
j_gene: TRBJ1-5
d_gene: .
v_gene: TRBV28

CDR3aa: CASSYYRGRAGTEAFF
CDR3nt: TGTGCCAGCAGTTACTACAGGGGGCGAGCAGGGACTGAAGCTTTCTTT
abundance: .
j_gene: TRBJ1-1
d_gene: TRBD1
v_gene: TRBV6-5

CDR3aa: CASSPGGNNCGYTF
CDR3nt: TGCGCCAGCAGCCCCGGGGGGAATAACTGTGGCTACACCTTC
abundance: .
j_gene: TRBJ1-2
d_gene: .
v_gene: TRBV4-1

CDR3aa: CASSLTGGRDTIYF
CDR3nt: TGCGCCAGCAGCCTCACAGGGGGCCGGGACACCATATATTTT
abundance: .
j_gene: TRBJ1-3
d_gene: TRBD1
v_gene: TRBV4-1

CDR3aa: CASSQSFEQYF
CDR3nt: TGTGCCAGCAGCCAGAGTTTCGAGCAGTACTTC
abundance: .
j_gene: TRBJ2-7
d_gene: .
v_gene: TRBV7-2

CDR3aa: CASSRLMGTGTTYEQYF
CDR3nt: TGTGCCAGCAGCCGGTTGATGGGAACCGGGACAACCTACGAGCAGTACTTC
abundance: .
j_gene: TRBJ2-7
d_gene: .
v_gene: TRBV5-6

CDR3aa: CASSSTSGVQFF
CDR3nt: TGTGCCAGCAGCTCAACTAGCGGGGTACAGTTCTTC
abundance: .
j_gene: TRBJ2-1
d_gene: TRBD2
v_gene: TRBV7-2

CDR3aa: CASSQALDSQETQYF
CDR3nt: TGCGCCAGCAGCCAAGCCCTCGACAGCCAAGAGACCCAGTACTTC
abundance: .
j_gene: TRBJ2-5
d_gene: .
v_gene: TRBV4-3

CDR3aa: CASSTQTSVQETQYF
CDR3nt: TGTGCCAGCAGCACACAGACTAGCGTCCAAGAGACCCAGTACTTC
abundance: few
j_gene: TRBJ2-5
d_gene: TRBD2
v_gene: TRBV7-6

CDR3aa: CASSLGSAARDTQYF
CDR3nt: TGTGCCAGCAGCTTGGGGAGCGCGGCCCGAGATACGCAGTATTTT
abundance: .
j_gene: TRBJ2-3
d_gene: .
v_gene: TRBV5-4